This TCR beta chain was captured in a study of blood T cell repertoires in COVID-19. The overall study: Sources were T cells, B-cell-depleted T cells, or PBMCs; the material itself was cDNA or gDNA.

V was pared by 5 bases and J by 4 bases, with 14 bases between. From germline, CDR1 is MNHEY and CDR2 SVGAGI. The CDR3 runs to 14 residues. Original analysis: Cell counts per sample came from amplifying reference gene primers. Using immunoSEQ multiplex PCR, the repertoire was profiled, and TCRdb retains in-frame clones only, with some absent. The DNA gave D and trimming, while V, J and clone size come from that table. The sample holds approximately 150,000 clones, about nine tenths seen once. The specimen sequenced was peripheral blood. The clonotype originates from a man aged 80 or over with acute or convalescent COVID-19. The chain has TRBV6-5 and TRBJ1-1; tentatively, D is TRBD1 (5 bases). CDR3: CASSRAGLGTEAFF. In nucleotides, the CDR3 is TGTGCCAGCAGTCGGGCGGGGCTGGGCACTGAAGCTTTCTTT.